Listed below are T cell receptor beta chains from one sample, sequenced in a study of Ad26.COV2.S vaccination and SARS-CoV-2 variants. The assay was immunoSEQ multiplex PCR, and TCRdb's table has in-frame clones only and misses some. In the table there are 330,000 or so clones, around 90% of which are singletons. This sample comprised peripheral blood, obtained in a trial of Ad26.COV2.S vaccine versus placebo. Source of these receptors: a person aged 18-60 years who received the Ad26.COV2.S COVID-19 vaccine or a placebo. CDR3s include the opening cysteine and the closing phenylalanine or tryptophan. Fields, in order: CDR3 protein, CDR3 DNA, clone size, CDR3 length, D gene, J gene, V gene. D genes are given only for firm matches. The size entry is marked missing in some rows and otherwise reads once, few, many or a size class.

CASSYPNTGELFF | TGTGCCAGCAGCTACCCGAACACCGGGGAGCTGTTTTTT | few | 13 | - | TRBJ2-2 | TRBV7-9
CASSLGRSTAYGGYTF | TGCGCCAGCAGCTTGGGACGGAGCACCGCCTATGGCGGCTACACCTTC | - | 16 | - | TRBJ1-2 | TRBV5-1
CASSVGPYSNQPQHF | TGCGCCAGCAGTGTGGGGCCTTATAGCAATCAGCCCCAGCATTTT | few | 15 | - | TRBJ1-5 | TRBV10-2
CASSLFGQVNSPLHF | TGTGCCAGCAGCTTATTCGGGCAGGTCAATTCACCCCTCCACTTT | - | 15 | - | TRBJ1-6 | TRBV7-2
CASSLLSLSGGYTF | TGTGCCAGCAGTTTGCTGAGCCTGAGTGGGGGCTACACCTTC | - | 14 | - | TRBJ1-2 | TRBV6-5
CASSHTSGLQETQYF | TGTGCCAGCAGCCATACTAGCGGACTACAAGAGACCCAGTACTTC | - | 15 | TRBD2 | TRBJ2-5 | TRBV5-4
CASSAGPGQNNEQFF | TGTGCCAGCAGTGCCGGTCCGGGACAGAACAATGAGCAGTTCTTC | - | 15 | TRBD1 | TRBJ2-1 | TRBV6-6
CASSLGGGREKRRTDTQYF | TGTGCCAGCAGCTTAGGGGGGGGCCGAGAGAAACGGAGGACAGATACGCAGTATTTT | - | 19 | - | TRBJ2-3 | TRBV7-6
CASRPQGYNEQFF | TGTGCCAGCAGACCCCAAGGGTACAATGAGCAGTTCTTC | - | 13 | - | TRBJ2-1 | TRBV2
CATSDSPPGKNEQFF | TGTGCCACCAGTGATTCCCCCCCGGGGAAAAATGAGCAGTTCTTC | - | 15 | - | TRBJ2-1 | TRBV24-1
CASSYPRTGMNSPLHF | TGTGCCAGCAGTTACCCTCGGACAGGGATGAATTCACCCCTCCACTTT | - | 16 | TRBD1 | TRBJ1-6 | TRBV6-5
CASSPWGSGGYTF | TGTGCCAGCAGTCCATGGGGTTCGGGTGGCTACACCTTC | - | 13 | - | TRBJ1-2 | TRBV28
CASSGAGKSGYTF | TGTGCCAGTAGTGGGGCAGGGAAATCTGGCTACACCTTC | - | 13 | - | TRBJ1-2 | TRBV19
CASSLIGTGRLNEKLFF | TGTGCCAGCAGCCTAATAGGGACAGGCCGATTAAATGAAAAACTGTTTTTT | - | 17 | TRBD1 | TRBJ1-4 | TRBV7-2
CASSREWLTGSNEQFF | TGTGCCAGCAGCCGGGAATGGTTGACAGGGAGCAATGAGCAGTTCTTC | once | 16 | TRBD1 | TRBJ2-1 | TRBV14
CASSLTGIHEQYF | TGTGCCAGCAGCTTGACGGGGATCCACGAGCAGTACTTC | few | 13 | - | TRBJ2-7 | TRBV5-8
CASSRITGGTEAFF | TGTGCCAGCAGCAGAATCACAGGGGGCACTGAAGCTTTCTTT | once | 14 | TRBD1 | TRBJ1-1 | TRBV5-4
CASSQGGQETF | TGTGCCAGCAGCCAAGGAGGACAGGAAACCTTC | - | 11 | TRBD1 | TRBJ1-2 | TRBV3-1/TRBV3-2
CASNQAHRSNTEAFF | TGTGCCAGCAACCAGGCCCACAGGAGTAACACTGAAGCTTTCTTT | few | 15 | - | TRBJ1-1 | TRBV6-6
CASSCPRDRIFNQPQHF | TGTGCCAGCAGCTGCCCCCGGGACAGGATCTTTAATCAGCCCCAGCATTTT | - | 17 | TRBD1 | TRBJ1-5 | TRBV25-1
CASSLSQMNTEAFF | TGTGCCAGCAGCTTGAGTCAAATGAACACTGAAGCTTTCTTT | - | 14 | - | TRBJ1-1 | TRBV5-8
CASSPAGRVPDTQYF | TGTGCCAGCTCACCGGCGGGCAGGGTTCCAGATACGCAGTATTTT | - | 15 | - | TRBJ2-3 | TRBV18
CAIGLAGYNEQFF | TGTGCCATTGGACTAGCGGGTTACAATGAGCAGTTCTTC | - | 13 | TRBD2 | TRBJ2-1 | TRBV25-1
CASSLGSGAPSYNEQFF | TGTGCCAGTTCGCTAGGGAGCGGAGCCCCCTCCTACAATGAGCAGTTCTTC | - | 17 | - | TRBJ2-1 | TRBV19
CASSSLHGTGELFF | TGTGCCAGCAGCTCTCTACACGGCACCGGGGAGCTGTTTTTT | - | 14 | - | TRBJ2-2 | TRBV7-9
CSVEDQELLQETQYF | TGCAGCGTTGAAGATCAAGAACTACTCCAAGAGACCCAGTACTTC | - | 15 | - | TRBJ2-5 | TRBV29-1
CASSLQGRNNEKLFF | TGTGCCAGCAGCTTACAGGGGCGGAATAATGAAAAACTGTTTTTT | once | 15 | - | TRBJ1-4 | TRBV7-2
CANPRRVYGYTF | TGTGCCAACCCGCGGAGGGTCTATGGCTACACCTTC | once | 12 | - | TRBJ1-2 | TRBV19
CASSQIQGGWQDYGYTF | TGCGCCAGCAGCCAGATACAGGGGGGATGGCAAGACTATGGCTACACCTTC | once | 17 | TRBD1 | TRBJ1-2 | TRBV4-1
CASSANFYEQYF | TGTGCCAGCAGCGCAAATTTCTACGAGCAGTACTTC | - | 12 | - | TRBJ2-7 | TRBV7-8
CAISGMNTEAFF | TGTGCCATCAGTGGTATGAACACTGAAGCTTTCTTT | - | 12 | - | TRBJ1-1 | TRBV10-3
CAISQSGDTEAFF | TGTGCCATCAGTCAAAGTGGGGACACTGAAGCTTTCTTT | - | 13 | - | TRBJ1-1 | TRBV10-3
CATSDTGLGEQFF | TGTGCCACCAGTGACACGGGACTTGGGGAGCAGTTCTTC | once | 13 | - | TRBJ2-1 | TRBV24-1
CASSLSGGNQPQHF | TGTGCCAGCAGTTTATCGGGGGGCAATCAGCCCCAGCATTTT | - | 14 | - | TRBJ1-5 | TRBV28
CASSLGGGLSTEAFF | TGTGCCAGCAGCTTAGGTGGGGGATTATCCACTGAAGCTTTCTTT | - | 15 | - | TRBJ1-1 | TRBV11-3
CASSPQGQGVDTQYF | TGCGCCAGCAGCCCCCAAGGGCAGGGGGTAGATACGCAGTATTTT | - | 15 | TRBD1 | TRBJ2-3 | TRBV5-1
CASSLVGPTSYNEQFF | TGTGCCAGCTCCCTGGTAGGTCCTACCTCCTACAATGAGCAGTTCTTC | once | 16 | - | TRBJ2-1 | TRBV27
CASSHLLGGNLGTEAFF | TGCGCCAGCAGCCATCTATTGGGGGGCAACCTGGGAACTGAAGCTTTCTTT | - | 17 | - | TRBJ1-1 | TRBV4-1
CASSRDPGNAQPQHF | TGTGCCAGCAGCCGGGACCCCGGGAACGCTCAGCCCCAGCATTTT | - | 15 | - | TRBJ1-5 | TRBV5-4
CASNRDRGELFF | TGTGCCAGCAACCGGGACAGGGGTGAACTGTTTTTT | - | 12 | TRBD1 | TRBJ1-4 | TRBV12-3/TRBV12-4
CASSLWIQGNTEAFF | TGTGCCAGCAGTTTATGGATTCAGGGGAACACTGAAGCTTTCTTT | - | 15 | - | TRBJ1-1 | TRBV27
CSVSDSSLGTQYF | TGCAGCGTTAGTGACTCCTCTTTGGGGACCCAGTACTTC | - | 13 | - | TRBJ2-5 | TRBV29-1
CASSPRTSRSSYNEQFF | TGTGCCAGCAGCCCGAGGACTAGCAGAAGCTCCTACAATGAGCAGTTCTTC | - | 17 | TRBD2 | TRBJ2-1 | TRBV11-2
CASSQVKGQGALTEAFF | TGCGCCAGCAGCCAAGTTAAAGGACAGGGGGCCCTCACTGAAGCTTTCTTT | - | 17 | TRBD1 | TRBJ1-1 | TRBV4-1
CASSEIDRWTGELFF | TGTGCCAGCAGTGAAATTGACAGGTGGACCGGGGAGCTGTTTTTT | - | 15 | - | TRBJ2-2 | TRBV6-1
CASSLLGTGELFF | TGTGCCAGCAGCCTTCTGGGGACCGGGGAGCTGTTTTTT | - | 13 | - | TRBJ2-2 | TRBV11-2
CASSQDGTPEDLTGELFF | TGTGCCAGCAGCCAAGACGGGACACCCGAAGACCTTACCGGGGAGCTGTTTTTT | - | 18 | - | TRBJ2-2 | TRBV3-1/TRBV3-2
CASEGRTAEGTQYF | TGCGCCAGTGAGGGCAGGACAGCCGAGGGGACCCAGTACTTC | - | 14 | - | TRBJ2-5 | TRBV4-1
CASSHWGAINTEAFF | TGTGCCAGCAGCCACTGGGGGGCTATTAACACTGAAGCTTTCTTT | - | 15 | - | TRBJ1-1 | TRBV7-2
CASSLLRREKLFF | TGTGCCAGCAGCCTCCTGAGGAGAGAAAAACTGTTTTTT | once | 13 | - | TRBJ1-4 | TRBV6-2/TRBV6-3
CASSERGLVVGAGELFF | TGTGCCAGCAGTGAAAGGGGACTAGTTGTCGGGGCCGGGGAGCTGTTTTTT | few | 17 | TRBD2 | TRBJ2-2 | TRBV6-1